This T cell receptor (beta chain) was sequenced for a study of spatial heterogeneity in lung cancer (dated by TCRdb to between 2019 and 2020). About the study as a whole: Beta-chain transcripts were consistently detected in greater numbers than alpha-chain transcripts, which likely reflects a higher abundance of beta-chain transcripts. In the raw uncorrected reads, each unique combination of TCR and UMI appeared more than ten times on average. The study quantitatively compared TCR alpha and beta repertoires across multiple tumor regions, matched nontumor lung and blood in non-small cell lung cancer. Nonsynonymous mutation counts, determined by whole-exome sequencing of tumor tissue, were related to TCR repertoire features. At surgery, both alpha and beta chains were TCR-sequenced in 220 tumor regions, 63 to 65 matched nontumor lung samples and a few dozen PBMC samples.

Receptors were amplified or captured by 5' RACE. Reads for this sample came from a NextSeq 500. To allow correction of PCR and sequencing errors, the TCR library protocol tagged every TCR cDNA molecule with a unique molecular identifier. In the source study's methods: Decombinator tools were used for TCR identification, UMI-based error correction and CDR3 extraction. TCRs above a frequency of 2 per 1,000, corresponding to the top 1% of the tumor frequency distribution, were defined as expanded. Each repertoire was subsampled 100 times to 5,000 TCRs, after which Renyi diversity was computed with the R vegan package. CDR3 similarity networks were constructed using string-kernel similarity of amino acid triplets, with links drawn between CDR3s whose pairwise similarity was above 0.82. TCRdb passed the public sequencing reads through fastp at Q25 and MiXCR, retaining productive beta sequences. Each record represents a unique CDR3 protein, reported with the most common genes and DNA among its rows. TCRdb, not the authors, supplied the V and J calls. The sample table records roughly 91,000 distinct CDR3 sequences; 15% to 25% of these occur just once. The leading ten clones occupy roughly 6.2% of the sample.

For this clonotype: The antigen this receptor binds is unknown. The sample holds no much larger clone one base away, and base qualities are not on file.

Paper-wide results and their limitations: Confirming at a functional level the hypothesis that regional TCRs recognize regional mutations was considered to require additional single-cell paired TCR alpha and beta sequencing. Ubiquitous expanded tumor TCRs were detected in blood more often at tumor resection than at routine follow-up.

The germline V gene provides CDR1 SGHTA and CDR2 FQGTGA. Reading from cysteine to phenylalanine, the CDR3 counts 16 amino acids. Only the CDR3 DNA is retained, 48 bases long and in frame from the first base. A distance of 17 bases separates the germline ends of V and J, which lose 1 base and 5 bases respectively. The time point label corresponds to: sample taken at primary tumor resection. Without any cell sorting, TCR sequencing was performed on whole RNA extracted either from tumor and nontumor lung tissue or from cryopreserved PBMC samples. Samples were obtained from 70 to 85 patients with early-stage, untreated non-small cell lung cancer from the lung TRACERx cohort. Only patients with enough RNA available from two or more tumor regions were chosen for TCR sequencing.

The sequences come from PBMCs, collected at surgery. The rearrangement combines TRBV7-3 with TRBJ2-5; the D gene is possibly TRBD1, with 5 bases matching. This receptor was obtained from a male donor with early-stage non-small cell lung cancer. The CDR3 sequence is CASSLRGYPAKETQYF. In nucleotide form, the sequence is TGTGCCAGCAGCTTAAGGGGCTACCCGGCGAAGGAGACCCAGTACTTC. Supplemented by the reference TRBV7-3 and TRBJ2-5 proteins around the CDR3, the complete variable domain is GAGVSQTPSNKVTEKGKYVELRCDPISGHTALYWYRQSLGQGPEFLIYFQGTGAADDSGLPNDRFFAVRPEGSVSTLKIQRTERGDSAVYLCASSLRGYPAKETQYFGPGTRLLVL.